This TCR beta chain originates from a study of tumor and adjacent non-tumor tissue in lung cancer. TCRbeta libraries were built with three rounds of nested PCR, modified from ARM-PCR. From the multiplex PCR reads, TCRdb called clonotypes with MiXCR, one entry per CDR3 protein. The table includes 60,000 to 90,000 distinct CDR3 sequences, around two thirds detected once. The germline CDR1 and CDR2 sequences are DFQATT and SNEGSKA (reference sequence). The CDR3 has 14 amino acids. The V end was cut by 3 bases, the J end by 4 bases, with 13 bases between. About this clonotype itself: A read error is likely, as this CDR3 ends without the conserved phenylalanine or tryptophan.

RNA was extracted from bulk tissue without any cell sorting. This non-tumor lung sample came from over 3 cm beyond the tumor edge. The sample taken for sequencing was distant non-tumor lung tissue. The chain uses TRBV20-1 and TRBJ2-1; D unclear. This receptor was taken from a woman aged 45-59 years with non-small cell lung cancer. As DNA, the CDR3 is TGCAGTGCTAGTGGCAGGATGGGGTACAATGAGCAGTTCTAC. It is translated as CSASGRMGYNEQFY.